This T cell receptor beta chain appears in the sequencing data of a study of cytomegalovirus exposure and HLA in healthy donors (dated by TCRdb to 2016 to 2017). Looking at the study overall: The 650 to 800 repertoires of the first cohort and the 95 to 150 validation repertoires were produced on the same platform, according to a later analysis. The study aimed to test whether cataloging public T cell receptors could reveal signatures of past pathogen exposure. In addition to the first cohort of 666 subjects, a separate validation cohort of 100 to 150 different subjects was used. The study combined high-throughput TCR immunosequencing, statistical association of individual TCRs with disease status, and machine learning to predict cytomegalovirus infection status.

According to the germline V gene, CDR1 reads SNHLY and CDR2 reads FYNNEI. From the cysteine through the phenylalanine, the CDR3 covers 14 amino acids. The kept DNA is CDR3 alone, 42 bases in frame from the first base. V and J lose 6 bases and 1 base, and a span of 10 bases separates them. Study-wide conclusions, independent of this receptor: In vitro tests confirmed that a few of the cytomegalovirus-associated TCR beta chains recognize cytomegalovirus antigens. It was suggested by the authors that the approach could potentially be generalized to other disease states and immunological phenotypes. A total of fewer than 200 TCR beta chains were listed by the study as associated with cytomegalovirus. A later analysis lacked HLA typing for the validation cohort, so it scored co-occurrence in that cohort across all 120 repertoires. Subsequent analysis determined that TCRs grouped into clusters in the first cohort also showed a tendency toward co-occurrence across the 120 or so validation repertoires, and roughly 95% of cluster scores exceeded 0. The classifier was reported to diagnose cytomegalovirus status with high specificity and sensitivity in both the original and validation cohorts. Across donors, most TCR sequences were observed very rarely, whereas some public TCRs were present in many individuals.

The donors were included in the validation cohort of some 120 subjects, a group kept apart from the roughly 680-subject first cohort. Libraries were prepared through the immunoSEQ multiplex PCR assay. The authors processed their data as follows. A statistical classification framework was built for diagnosing cytomegalovirus status from the catalog of TCR beta chain sequences. This is the immuneACCESS table as TCRdb keeps it, with only in-frame sequences that have V and J called. A part of the clones is gone; compared with another copy, unresolved V genes explain less than half, and the rest is unexplained. V and J calls and clone size are those listed in that table; D and trimming were worked out from the DNA. The sample data list 150,000 to 250,000 clones, and 70% to 85% of these were observed just once. The ten top clones hold about an eighth of the sample. Concerning this clone itself: Its antigen remains unidentified. No base qualities exist here, and no much larger clone lies one base off it.

This clonotype was sampled from a woman under 40 in good health and CMV-seropositive. Sequencing was done on a sample of PBMCs. Recombination linked TRBV2 to TRBJ1-5; possibly the D gene is TRBD1, per 6 matching bases. The CDR3 has the sequence CASRSGVSNQPQHF. The DNA sequence reads TGTGCCAGCAGATCAGGGGTGAGCAATCAGCCCCAGCATTTT.